These T cell receptor beta chains were read from a single sample in a study of blood T cell repertoires in COVID-19. Clones were read by immunoSEQ multiplex PCR, and TCRdb kept only the in-frame ones, dropping some. The sample contains roughly 120,000 clones, around 83% of which appear only once. The specimen sequenced was peripheral blood. The receptor source for this set is a woman older than 75 with active or convalescent COVID-19. Both conserved end residues are part of each CDR3. D genes are given only for firm matches. The listing skips clone size in some rows; elsewhere it reads once, few, many or a size class.

cdr3_nt cdr3_aa clone_size v_call d_call j_call
TGTGCCAGCAGTCCGGGGGGCGGGACCGGCTACGAGCAGTACTTC CASSPGGGTGYEQYF NA TRBV11-2 NA TRBJ2-7
TGTGCCAGTTTACCCGGGGGATCTAATGAAAAACTGTTTTTT CASLPGGSNEKLFF NA TRBV28 NA TRBJ1-4
TGTGCCTGGAGGTTGTCAGGGGGCCGTGACCAGCAGTACTTC CAWRLSGGRDQQYF NA TRBV30 TRBD1 TRBJ2-7
TGTGCCAGCAGTTTAAAGGTCAGGGCGAACACTGAAGCTTTCTTT CASSLKVRANTEAFF NA TRBV27 NA TRBJ1-1
TGTGCCAGCAGCCCACCCGGGAACTATGGCTACACCTTC CASSPPGNYGYTF NA TRBV7-3 NA TRBJ1-2
TGTGCCAGCAGTGACGTATGGGGTAGCGGACCAGGCACAGATACGCAGTATTTT CASSDVWGSGPGTDTQYF few TRBV6-1 NA TRBJ2-3
TGTGCCAGCAACAGCGGGAGTGCGATTGAGCAGTTCTTC CASNSGSAIEQFF NA TRBV2 TRBD2 TRBJ2-1
TGTGCCAGCAGTGTAACACAGTTGAACACTGAAGCTTTCTTT CASSVTQLNTEAFF NA TRBV2 NA TRBJ1-1
TGCGCCAGCAGCCTTCAAGAGACCCAGTACTTC CASSLQETQYF NA TRBV5-1 NA TRBJ2-5
TGTGCCAGCATCGTCGGGCGGGAGGGCATCAATGAGCAGTTCTTC CASIVGREGINEQFF NA TRBV7-8 TRBD2 TRBJ2-1
TGTGCCAGCAGTCCACCGGATCAGCCCCAGCATTTT CASSPPDQPQHF few TRBV27 NA TRBJ1-5
TGCGCCAGCAGCCGGAGACTAGCGGGGGACTCCTACGAGCAGTACTTC CASSRRLAGDSYEQYF few TRBV4-1 TRBD2 TRBJ2-7
TGTGCCAGCAGCGTAGCTCCCGGGACTAGGTACACAGATACGCAGTATTTT CASSVAPGTRYTDTQYF NA TRBV9 TRBD2 TRBJ2-3
TGTGCCAGCTCACAGTCTCCTAGCGGGAGTCTGGTTAGGGCGCAGTATTTT CASSQSPSGSLVRAQYF once TRBV18 TRBD2 TRBJ2-3
TGTGCCAGCAGTGAAGGACAGGGGAACTCTGGAAACACCATATATTTT CASSEGQGNSGNTIYF NA TRBV6-1 TRBD1 TRBJ1-3
TGCGCCAGCAGCCACGGACTAGCTGCTGATGAGCAGTTCTTC CASSHGLAADEQFF few TRBV4-1 TRBD2 TRBJ2-1
TGTGCCAGCAGCTTAGGCAGGGCCACTGAAGCTTTCTTT CASSLGRATEAFF NA TRBV11-1 NA TRBJ1-1
TGTGCCAGCAGCCAAGATCTGACAGGGGGCGGGAACACCATATATTTT CASSQDLTGGGNTIYF NA TRBV3-1/TRBV3-2 TRBD1 TRBJ1-3
TGTGCCAGCAGTCCGGGACAGATGACCTACGAGCAGTACTTC CASSPGQMTYEQYF NA TRBV28 TRBD1 TRBJ2-7
TGTGCCAGCAGTTTCGGGACAGGGGTTAACGGGGAGCTGTTTTTT CASSFGTGVNGELFF NA TRBV27 TRBD1 TRBJ2-2
TGTGCCAGCAGTTACCTTACTAGCGGGAGTTTTAATGAGCAGTTCTTC CASSYLTSGSFNEQFF NA TRBV6-6 TRBD2 TRBJ2-1
TGCGCCAGCAGCTTAGCAGGGGGATACTACGAGCAGTACTTC CASSLAGGYYEQYF NA TRBV5-1 TRBD1 TRBJ2-7
TGTGCCAGCAGTTCGGGACTAGCGGTCAAGCTCCTGCAGTTCTTC CASSSGLAVKLLQFF NA TRBV5-4 TRBD2 TRBJ2-1
TGTGCCATAGGGACTAGCTCCTACAATGAGCAGTTCTTC CAIGTSSYNEQFF NA TRBV27 TRBD2 TRBJ2-1
TGTGCCAGTAGAACTAGCGGGAGGGCCGCGGGGGAGCAGTTCTTC CASRTSGRAAGEQFF NA TRBV19 TRBD2 TRBJ2-1
TGTGCCAGCCTCAGGGGGGAGAATGAAAAACTGTTTTTT CASLRGENEKLFF NA TRBV18 TRBD1 TRBJ1-4